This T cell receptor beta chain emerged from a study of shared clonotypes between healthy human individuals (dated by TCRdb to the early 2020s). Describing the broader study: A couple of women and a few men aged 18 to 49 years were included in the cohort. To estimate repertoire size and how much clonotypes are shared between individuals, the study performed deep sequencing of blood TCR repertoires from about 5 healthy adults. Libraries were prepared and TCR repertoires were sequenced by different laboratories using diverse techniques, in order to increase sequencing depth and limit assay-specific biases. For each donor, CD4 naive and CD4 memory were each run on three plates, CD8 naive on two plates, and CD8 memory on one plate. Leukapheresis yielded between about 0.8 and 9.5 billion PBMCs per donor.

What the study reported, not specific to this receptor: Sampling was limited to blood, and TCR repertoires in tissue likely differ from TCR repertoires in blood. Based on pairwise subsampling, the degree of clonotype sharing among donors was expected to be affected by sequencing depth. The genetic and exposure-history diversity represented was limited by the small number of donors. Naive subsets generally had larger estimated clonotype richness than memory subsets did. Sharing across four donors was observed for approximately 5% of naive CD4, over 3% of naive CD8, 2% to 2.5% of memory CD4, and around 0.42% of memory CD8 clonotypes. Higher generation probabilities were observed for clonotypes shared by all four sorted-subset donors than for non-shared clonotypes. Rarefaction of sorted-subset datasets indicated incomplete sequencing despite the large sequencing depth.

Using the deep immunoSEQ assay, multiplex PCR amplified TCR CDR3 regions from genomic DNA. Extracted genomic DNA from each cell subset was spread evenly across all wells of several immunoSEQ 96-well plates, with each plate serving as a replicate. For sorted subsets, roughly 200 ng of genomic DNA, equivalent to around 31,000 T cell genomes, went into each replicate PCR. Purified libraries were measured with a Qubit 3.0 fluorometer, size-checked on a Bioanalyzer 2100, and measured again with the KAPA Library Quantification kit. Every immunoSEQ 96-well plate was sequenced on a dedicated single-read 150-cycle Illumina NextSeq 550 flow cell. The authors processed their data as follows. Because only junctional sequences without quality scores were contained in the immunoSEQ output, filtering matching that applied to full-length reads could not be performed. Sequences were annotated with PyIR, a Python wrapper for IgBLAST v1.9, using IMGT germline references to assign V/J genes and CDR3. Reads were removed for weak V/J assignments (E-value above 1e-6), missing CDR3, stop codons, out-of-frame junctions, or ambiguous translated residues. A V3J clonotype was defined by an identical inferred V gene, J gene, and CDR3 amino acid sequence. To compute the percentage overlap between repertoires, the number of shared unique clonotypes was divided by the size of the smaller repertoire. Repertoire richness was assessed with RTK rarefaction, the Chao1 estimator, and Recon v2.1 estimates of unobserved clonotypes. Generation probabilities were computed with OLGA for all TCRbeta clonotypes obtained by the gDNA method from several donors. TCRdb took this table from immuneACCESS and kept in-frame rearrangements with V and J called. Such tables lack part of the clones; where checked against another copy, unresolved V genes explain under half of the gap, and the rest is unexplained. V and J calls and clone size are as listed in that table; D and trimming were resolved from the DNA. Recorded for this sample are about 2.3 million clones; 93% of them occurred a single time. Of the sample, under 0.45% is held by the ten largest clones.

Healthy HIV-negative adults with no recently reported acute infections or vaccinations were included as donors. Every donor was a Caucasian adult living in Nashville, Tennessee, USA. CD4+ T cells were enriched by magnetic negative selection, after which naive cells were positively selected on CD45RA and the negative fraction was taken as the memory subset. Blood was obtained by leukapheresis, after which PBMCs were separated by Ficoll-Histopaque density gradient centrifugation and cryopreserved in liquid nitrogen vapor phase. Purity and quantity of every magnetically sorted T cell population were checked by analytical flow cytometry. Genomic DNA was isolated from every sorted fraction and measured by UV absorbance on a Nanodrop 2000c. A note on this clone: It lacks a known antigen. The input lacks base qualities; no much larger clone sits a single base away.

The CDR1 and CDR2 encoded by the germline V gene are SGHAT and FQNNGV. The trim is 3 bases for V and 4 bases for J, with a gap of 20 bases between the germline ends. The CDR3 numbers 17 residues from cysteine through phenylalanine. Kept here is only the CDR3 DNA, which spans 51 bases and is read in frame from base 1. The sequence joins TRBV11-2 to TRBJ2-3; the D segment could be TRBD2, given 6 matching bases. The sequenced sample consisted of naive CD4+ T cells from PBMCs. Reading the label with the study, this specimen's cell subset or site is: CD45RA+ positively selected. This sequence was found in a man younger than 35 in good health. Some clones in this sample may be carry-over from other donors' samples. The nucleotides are TGTGCCAGCAGCTTCTACCGGGTCGGGAGTCTTGCAGATACGCAGTATTTT. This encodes CASSFYRVGSLADTQYF.